Sequencing of this T cell receptor beta chain was carried out in a study of T cell repertoires in cytomegalovirus infection. MiXCR, applied by TCRdb to the reads, yields one record per CDR3 protein. The sample records fewer than 900,000 distinct CDR3 sequences, almost 30% being singletons. To note about this clonotype: Antigen specificity is unknown.

Study outcomes and limitations: The cumulative frequency of public TCR beta families distinguished individuals who carried CMV together with the relevant HLA.

V shed 8 bases and J shed 2 bases, with 18 bases lying between them. Germline V gives CDR1 SNHLY, CDR2 FYNNEI. The length of the CDR3 is 15 residues. The sample in question was cultured CD8+ T cells from PBMCs, obtained from culture after CMV antigen stimulation. The origin of this receptor is a human donor in good health (CMV status not recorded). Some clones in this sample may be carry-over from other donors' samples. V usage is TRBV2 and J usage is TRBJ1-2, with D maybe TRBD1 (6 bases). This CDR3 reads CASPRGRRGNYGYTF. In DNA form, the CDR3 reads TGTGCCAGCCCTAGGGGCAGGAGGGGGAACTATGGCTACACCTTC.